This T cell receptor (beta chain) stems from a study of blood T cell repertoires in COVID-19. Study in general: The study drew acute and convalescent COVID-19 samples from the United States, Italy and Spain.

Clones were sequenced by immunoSEQ multiplex PCR, and TCRdb holds only the in-frame ones, with some missing. In the table there are a few hundred thousand clones, less than 90% of which are singletons. The receptor's source is a man aged 60 to 75 who had recovered from COVID-19. Input material: peripheral blood.

CDR3 loop: CATSRGTVQPGYTF. The CDR3 nucleotides read TGTGCCACCAGCAGGGGGACTGTACAACCCGGCTACACCTTC. The V call is TRBV15, the J call TRBJ1-2; TRBD1 might be the D (5 bases). The CDR3 length is 14 residues. The germline V and J ends were trimmed by 3 bases and 8 bases, with 16 bases remaining between them. CDR1 is LNHNV and CDR2 is YYDKDF in the germline V gene (reference sequence). Together with reference TRBV15 and TRBJ1-2, the CDR3 gives the full variable domain: DAMVIQNPRYQVTQFGKPVTLSCSQTLNHNVMYWYQQKSSQAPKLLFHYYDKDFNNEADTPDNFQSRRPNTSFCFLDIRSPGLGDTAMYLCATSRGTVQPGYTFGSGTRLTVV.